Listed below are T cell receptor beta chains from one sample, sequenced in a study of vaccination effects on CD4 cells after COVID-19. The protocol was immunoSEQ multiplex PCR, while the TCRdb copy is restricted to in-frame clones and leaves out a portion. In the table there are tens of thousands of clones, about three quarters of which are singletons. The antigens these receptors bind are not known. The sample here was CD4+ T cells from PBMCs cultured with HCoV-OC43 spike peptides, taken after COVID-19 vaccination. All receptors come from a human donor who received a COVID-19 vaccine. The conserved cysteine and the conserved F or W are not part of the CDR3 here.

V gene: TRBV6-5; J gene: TRBJ2-4; CDR3 protein: ASSYSPAKNIQY
V gene: TRBV4-1; J gene: TRBJ1-3; CDR3 protein: ASSLQGGGADTIY
V gene: TRBV18; J gene: TRBJ2-3; CDR3 protein: ASSPLGSTDTQY
V gene: TRBV24-1; J gene: TRBJ2-1; CDR3 protein: ATSDRDRGQQF
V gene: TRBV2; J gene: TRBJ1-1; CDR3 protein: ASSATGDTEAF
V gene: TRBV7-9; J gene: TRBJ2-2; CDR3 protein: ASSGRPGTEMNTGELF
V gene: TRBV18; J gene: TRBJ1-6; CDR3 protein: ASSPGVGAYNSPLH
V gene: TRBV28; J gene: TRBJ1-5; CDR3 protein: ASIKRGAQPRRPQH
V gene: TRBV5-1; J gene: TRBJ2-1; CDR3 protein: ASSLEGRSYNEQF
V gene: TRBV3-1/TRBV3-2; J gene: TRBJ1-1; CDR3 protein: ASSQLGSEAF
V gene: TRBV6-5; J gene: TRBJ2-2; CDR3 protein: ASRPGLAGGGELF